The source of this TCR beta chain is a study of type 1 regulatory T cells. Study-wide background: This in vitro CD4 product, T-allo10, is enriched for Tr1 cells and alloantigen-specific.

The germline V gene has CDR1 MDHEN and CDR2 SYDVKM. This CDR3 has 15 residues. Trimming removed 6 bases at V and 0 bases at J, with 12 bases between. Whole-study results and caveats: Tr1 cells had a more restricted TCR repertoire than non-Tr1 cells.

With respect to this clonotype: Its matching antigen is unknown.

From the reads, TCRdb called clonotypes with MiXCR, one entry per CDR3 protein. The sample holds about 62,000 distinct CDR3 sequences; 62% are singletons and the top ten take 1.5% to 2%. The TCR was taken from a human donor in good health. The chain recombines TRBV28 with TRBJ2-4, with D perhaps TRBD1 or TRBD2 (6 bases each). Sequencing input: cultured non-Tr1 T cells, either the whole culture or a sorted T cell fraction (not recorded which). The CDR3 is CASSGGAGAKNIQYF. CDR3 coding DNA: TGTGCCAGCAGCGGGGGCGCGGGAGCCAAAAACATTCAGTACTTC.